This T cell receptor (beta chain) is from a study of CXCR3-negative and CXCR3-positive naive CD8 T cells. As for this clonotype: Its antigen is unknown.

The study's findings and limits: Researchers report that CXCR3-positive naive cells carry more hydrophobic TRB CDR3s than CXCR3-negative naive cells.

Using triplicate sorts, a few hundred thousand cells were collected each time from every CD8+ T cell subset. The study made its TRB cDNA libraries by 5' RACE, adding UMI labels. For each CDR3 protein, TCRdb gives one entry from its re-call of the 5' RACE reads, without DNA. This table holds 150,000 or so distinct CDR3 sequences. The sample was naive CXCR3+ CD8+ T cells from blood. Specified subset: CD45RO-CCR7+CD27+CD95- naive CD8+ T cells expressing CXCR3 (TNR3+). The TCR sequence derives from a human donor in good health. Some clones in this sample may be carry-over from other donors' samples.

The CDR3 region is CASSPLGGPSSYEQYF. The gene calls are TRBV27 and TRBJ2-7; with no DNA, the TCRdb D assignment of TRBD1 cannot be verified. Germline V gene data show CDR1 as MNHEY and CDR2 as SMNVEV (reference sequence). CDR3 size: 16 residues.